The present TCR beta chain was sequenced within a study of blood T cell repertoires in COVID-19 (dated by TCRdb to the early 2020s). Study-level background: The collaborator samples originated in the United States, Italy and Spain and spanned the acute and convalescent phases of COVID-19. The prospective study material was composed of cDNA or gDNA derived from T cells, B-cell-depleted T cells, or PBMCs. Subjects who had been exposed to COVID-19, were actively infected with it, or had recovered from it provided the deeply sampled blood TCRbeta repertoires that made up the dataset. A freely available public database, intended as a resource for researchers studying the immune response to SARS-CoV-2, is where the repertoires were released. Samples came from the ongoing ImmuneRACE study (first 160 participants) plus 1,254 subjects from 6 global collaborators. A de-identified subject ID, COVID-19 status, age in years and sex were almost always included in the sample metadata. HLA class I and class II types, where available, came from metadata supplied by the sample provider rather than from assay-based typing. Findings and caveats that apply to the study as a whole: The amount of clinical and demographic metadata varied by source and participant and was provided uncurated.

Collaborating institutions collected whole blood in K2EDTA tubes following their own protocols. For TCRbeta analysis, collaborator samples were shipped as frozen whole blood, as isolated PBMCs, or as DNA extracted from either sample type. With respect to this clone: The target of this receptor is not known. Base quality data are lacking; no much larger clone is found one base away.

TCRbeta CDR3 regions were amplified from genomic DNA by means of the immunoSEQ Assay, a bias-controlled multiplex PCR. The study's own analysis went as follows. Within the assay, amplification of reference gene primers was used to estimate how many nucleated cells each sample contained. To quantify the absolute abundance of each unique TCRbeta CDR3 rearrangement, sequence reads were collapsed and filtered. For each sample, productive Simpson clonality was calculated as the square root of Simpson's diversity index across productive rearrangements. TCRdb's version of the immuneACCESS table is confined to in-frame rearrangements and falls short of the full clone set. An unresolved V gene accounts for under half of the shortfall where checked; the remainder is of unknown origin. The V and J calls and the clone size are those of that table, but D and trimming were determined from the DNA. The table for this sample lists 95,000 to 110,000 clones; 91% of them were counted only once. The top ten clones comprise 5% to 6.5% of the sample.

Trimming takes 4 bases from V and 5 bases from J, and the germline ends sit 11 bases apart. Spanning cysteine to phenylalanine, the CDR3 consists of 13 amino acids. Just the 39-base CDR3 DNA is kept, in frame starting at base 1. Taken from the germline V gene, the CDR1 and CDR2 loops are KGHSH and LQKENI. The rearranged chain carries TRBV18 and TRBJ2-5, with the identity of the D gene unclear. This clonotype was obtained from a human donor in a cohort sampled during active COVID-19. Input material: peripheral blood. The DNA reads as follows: TGTGCCAGCTCACGGCCCTCCGTTGAGACCCAGTACTTC. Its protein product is CASSRPSVETQYF.